The rows below give T cell receptor beta chains drawn from one sample of a study of blood T cells in healthy people across ages. Each CDR3 protein gets one entry after TCRdb re-called the 5' RACE reads with MiXCR. Of around 940,000 distinct CDR3 sequences listed, just over 50% are singletons. The source material was blood. All receptors come from a woman aged 60-75 years in good health. Each CDR3 is given with its conserved first and last residue. A D gene is named only where the DNA matches it firmly. Part of the rows lack a size; the others show once, few, many or a class for expanded clones.

TRBV18	TRBD2	15	-	TRBJ2-7	CASSPRGLAGFEQYF	TGTGCCAGCTCACCACGGGGACTAGCGGGATTTGAGCAGTACTTC
TRBV29-1	TRBD1	15	few	TRBJ2-3	CSVKDRLPSTDTQYF	TGCAGCGTTAAGGACAGGCTCCCTAGCACAGATACGCAGTATTTT
TRBV3-1	TRBD2	15	-	TRBJ2-3	CASSLLADPTDTQYF	TGTGCCAGCAGCCTTCTAGCGGACCCCACAGATACGCAGTATTTT
TRBV6-1	-	14	-	TRBJ1-2	CASSTSALKGGYTF	TGTGCCAGCTCGACCTCGGCCTTGAAAGGTGGCTACACCTTC
TRBV20-1	TRBD2	15	-	TRBJ2-7	CSADAGLAGNYEQYF	TGCAGTGCTGACGCCGGCCTAGCGGGAAATTACGAGCAGTACTTC
TRBV6-6	TRBD1	14	once	TRBJ2-7	CASSNGQATYEQYF	TGTGCCAGCAGTAACGGACAGGCGACCTACGAGCAGTACTTC
TRBV2	TRBD2	15	many	TRBJ2-1	CASSAGLAGDGEQFF	TGTGCCAGCAGCGCTGGACTAGCGGGAGATGGTGAGCAGTTCTTC
TRBV29-1	-	12	-	TRBJ2-5	CSVQKRQETQYF	TGCAGCGTTCAAAAACGCCAAGAGACCCAGTACTTC
TRBV2	-	13	-	TRBJ2-1	CASRPRLGAGQFF	TGTGCCAGCAGACCACGTTTGGGGGCTGGGCAGTTCTTC
TRBV2	-	13	-	TRBJ2-1	CASRGTSYNEQFF	TGTGCCAGCAGAGGCACCTCATACAATGAGCAGTTCTTC
TRBV7-6	TRBD1	19	-	TRBJ2-4	CASSLGRSRTGVIKNIQYF	TGTGCCAGCAGCTTAGGACGGTCGCGGACAGGGGTAATCAAAAACATTCAGTACTTC
TRBV18	TRBD1	16	-	TRBJ1-4	CASSPSSGTGHEKLFF	TGTGCCAGCTCACCATCGTCCGGGACAGGGCACGAAAAACTGTTTTTT
TRBV5-5	TRBD2	15	few	TRBJ2-7	CASSPQLAVIYEQYF	TGTGCCAGCAGCCCCCAGCTAGCGGTAATTTACGAGCAGTACTTC
TRBV20-1	-	11	-	TRBJ2-5	CSAQAPGTQYF	TGCAGTGCTCAAGCCCCGGGGACCCAGTACTTC
TRBV4-1	-	16	-	TRBJ2-5	CASSPDAGAFSETQYF	TGCGCCAGCAGCCCGGACGCCGGCGCTTTTTCGGAGACCCAGTACTTC
TRBV7-2	-	15	once	TRBJ2-3	CASSPQTLGTDTQYF	TGTGCCAGCAGCCCCCAGACACTGGGCACAGATACGCAGTATTTT
TRBV5-1	-	16	-	TRBJ2-5	CASSPGQTGTQETQYF	TGCGCCAGCAGTCCCGGCCAGACAGGAACCCAAGAGACCCAGTACTTC